What follows are 29 T cell receptor beta chains derived from one specimen sequenced in a study of blood T cells in healthy people across ages. The authors ran a second PCR of about 6 to 11 cycles using a sample-barcoded 5' primer and a J-beta primer mix. Via MiXCR, TCRdb re-called the 5' RACE reads, giving one row per CDR3 protein. The sample has over 550,000 distinct CDR3 sequences, about 30% seen once. The sequenced sample consisted of blood. The source is a woman of 80 years or more in good health.

The chain is built from TRBV11-2 and TRBJ2-1; 7 positions agree with TRBD1. Germline assignment: CDR1 SGHAT and CDR2 FQNNGV. CDR3 length: 16 residues. The V gene end was trimmed by 5 bases and the J gene end by 5 bases; junction bases not matched to a gene: 12. CDR3 sequence reads: CASSHFSDRTDNEQFF. The CDR3 nucleotides read TGTGCCAGCAGCCATTTTTCGGACAGGACCGACAATGAGCAGTTCTTC. Combining the CDR3 with reference TRBV11-2 and TRBJ2-1 gives the whole variable domain EAGVAQSPRYKIIEKRQSVAFWCNPISGHATLYWYQQILGQGPKLLIQFQNNGVVDDSQLPKDRFSAERLKGVDSTLKIQPAKLEDSAVYLCASSHFSDRTDNEQFFGPGTRLTVL.

This clonotype has just a few counts. The J gene is TRBJ1-1, the V gene TRBV5-6, with TRBD1 identical over 10 bases. CDR3 length: 16 amino acids. Germline trimming cut 5 bases from V and 0 bases from J; bases unmatched to any gene: 7. Germline assignment: CDR1 SGHDT and CDR2 YYEEEE. CDR3 amino acids: CASRKGTGAMNTEAFF. CDR3 in DNA: TGTGCCAGCAGAAAGGGGACAGGGGCGATGAACACTGAAGCTTTCTTT.

The chain has TRBV10-3 and TRBJ1-2; 7 positions agree with TRBD1. Per germline, CDR1 ENHRY and CDR2 SYGVKD. Germline trimming cut 0 bases from V and 0 bases from J; bases unmatched to any gene: 1. The CDR3 runs 15 residues. CDR3 in amino acids: CAISESGQANYGYTF. CDR3 sequence (DNA): TGTGCCATCAGTGAGTCCGGACAGGCTAACTATGGCTACACCTTC.

This clonotype was observed at least ten times. This chain connects TRBV6-5 to TRBJ1-2, with 8 bases that match TRBD1. Trimming at V came to 6 bases and at J to 3 bases, leaving 6 bases not matched to a gene. This CDR3 has 14 residues. From germline, CDR1 is MNHEY and CDR2 SVGAGI. The chain's CDR3 is CASRGTGGYYGYTF. In nucleotides, the CDR3 is TGTGCCAGCAGGGGGACAGGAGGATACTATGGCTACACCTTC.

This rearrangement joins TRBV12-3 or TRBV12-4 to TRBJ2-3; 7 bases are shared with TRBD2. The CDR3 consists of 15 residues. Trimming cost V 2 bases and J 13 bases; bases outside gene matches: 15. CDR3 region: CASSLTGGTADAEYF. The CDR3 DNA follows: TGTGCCAGCAGTTTAACCGGGGGGACCGCAGATGCGGAGTATTTT.

The chain uses TRBV5-1 and TRBJ2-2, with D possibly TRBD1 on 6 matching bases. Germline assignment: CDR1 SGHRS and CDR2 YFSETQ. This CDR3 is 13 amino acids long. Trimming took off 4 bases at V and 6 bases at J, with 10 bases between the two ends. CDR3 region: CASSPGHPGELFF. DNA of the CDR3: TGCGCCAGCAGCCCGGGACACCCCGGGGAGCTGTTTTTT.

A remark on this clonotype: A junction boundary mismatches the germline segment, possibly from a read error. The CDR3 protein is CATSLQRGAADTQYF. The CDR3 nucleotides are TGTGCCACCAGCCTTCAGCGGGGGGCGGCAGATACGCAGTATTTT. V gene TRBV3-1 combines with J gene TRBJ2-3; TRBD2 agrees at 9 bases. Germline V gene sequence: CDR1 LGHDT, CDR2 YNNKEL (reference sequence). This CDR3 region has 15 residues.

The sample holds many counts of this clonotype. This sequence joins TRBV4-2 and TRBJ1-2; tentatively, D is TRBD1 (5 bases). This CDR3 comprises 15 residues. V gave up 4 bases and J gave up 4 bases, with 16 bases separating them. Germline V gene sequence: CDR1 LGHNA, CDR2 YNFKEQ. As DNA, the CDR3 is TGTGCCAGCAGCCCGAGAGGGGCGCAGGGCTATGGCTACACCTTC. Its translation is CASSPRGAQGYGYTF.

Many counts were recorded for this clonotype. The V and J genes are TRBV20-1 and TRBJ1-5; D is perhaps TRBD1 (6 bases). Deletions cut 0 bases from V and 2 bases from J, with 14 bases between. CDR1 and CDR2 (germline): DFQATT, SNEGSKA (reference sequence). The CDR3 is 16 amino acids. CDR3 nucleotide sequence: TGCAGTGCTAGAGAGTGGGGGCCGGGCCGCAATCAGCCCCAGCATTTT. It is translated as CSAREWGPGRNQPQHF.

Comment on this clonotype: An end of the junction does not agree with germline; a read error may underlie this. CDR3 bases: TGTGCCAGCAGCTCGCCACCGGGCTCTAGCACAGGTACGCAGTATTTT. Residues: CASSSPPGSSTGTQYF. The V call is TRBV7-9, the J call TRBJ2-3; D is perhaps TRBD1 or TRBD2 (5 bases each). The CDR3 sequence is 16 residues long. Germline CDR1 reads SEHNR; CDR2 reads FQNEAQ (reference sequence).

This clonotype occurred many times. The CDR3 spells CSARGDETQYF. In DNA form, the CDR3 reads TGCAGTGCTAGGGGGGACGAGACCCAGTACTTC. The genes are TRBV20-1 and TRBJ2-5; either TRBD1 or TRBD2 may fit D (5 bases each). V dropped 3 bases and J dropped 5 bases, with 7 bases sitting between them. Germline V gives CDR1 DFQATT, CDR2 SNEGSKA (reference sequence). The CDR3 consists of 11 residues.

This clonotype has more than one count but fewer than ten. The chain recombines TRBV20-1 with TRBJ1-1; 7 bases are shared with TRBD1. Germline values: CDR1 DFQATT, CDR2 SNEGSKA (reference sequence). The CDR3 has 14 amino acids. V gave up 3 bases and J gave up 5 bases; unmatched junction bases: 9. The CDR3 protein is CSASRDSWGTEAFF. The CDR3 DNA is TGCAGTGCTAGTAGGGACAGTTGGGGGACTGAAGCTTTCTTT.

Points on this clonotype: One end of the junction does not line up with germline, which may come from a read error. The rearrangement links TRBV4-2 to TRBJ2-3, with TRBD2 identical over 8 bases. CDR1 and CDR2 (germline): LGHNA, YNFKEQ. The CDR3 covers 15 residues. The CDR3 here is CANSRMRGVSDTRYF. The CDR3 nucleotides are TGTGCCAACAGCCGTATGCGGGGGGTCTCAGATACGCGGTATTTT.

The chain combines TRBV3-1 with TRBJ2-7; no clear D gene. Germline V gives CDR1 LGHDT, CDR2 YNNKEL (reference sequence). Deletions cut 0 bases from V and 7 bases from J, with 10 bases between. CDR3 size: 13 residues. The CDR3 region has the DNA TGTGCCAGCAGCCAAGATCTTAGGGCTGAGCAGTACTTC. It translates to CASSQDLRAEQYF.

This clonotype came up many times. V is TRBV12-3 or TRBV12-4 and J is TRBJ2-2; 7 positions agree with TRBD2. This CDR3 is built from 15 residues. The junction had 4 bases not matched to a gene; V was cut back by 2 bases and J by 4 bases. Here the CDR3 reads CASSLRGLRTGELFF. CDR3 nucleotides: TGTGCCAGCAGTTTAAGGGGACTACGCACCGGGGAGCTGTTTTTT.

This clonotype was counted many times. A much larger clone lies one base from this, so it may be a read error. The rearrangement uses TRBV29-1 and TRBJ2-5; D uncertain. V was cut by 0 bases and J by 11 bases, with 13 bases left in between. The CDR3 covers 12 residues. CDR1 SQVTM and CDR2 ANQGSEA come from the germline V gene. DNA for the CDR3: TGCAGCGTTGAAGACCGGTTCGATGAGCAGTACTTC. The encoded protein is CSVEDRFDEQYF.

This chain joins TRBV6-1 and TRBJ2-1, with D uncertain. Trimming cost V 2 bases and J 0 bases, with 8 bases left between them. Germline V gene data show CDR1 as MNHNS and CDR2 as SASEGT. This CDR3 is built from 15 residues. CDR3 in amino acids: CASSEFPSSYNEQFF. The DNA of the CDR3 is TGTGCCAGCAGTGAATTCCCCAGCTCCTACAATGAGCAGTTCTTC.

Points on this clonotype: This may come from a read error, since a much larger clone is one base off. This chain uses TRBV7-2 with TRBJ1-2; no definite D call. This CDR3 has 14 residues. CDR1 is SGHTA, CDR2 FQGNSA, per germline. V was pared by 5 bases and J by 8 bases, with 18 bases between. Here the CDR3 DNA reads TGTGCCAGCAGCCACCGGACGGGATGTTCGGGCTACACCTTC. It encodes CASSHRTGCSGYTF. Looking up the rest from reference TRBV7-2 and TRBJ1-2 gives the full variable domain: GAGVSQSPSNKVTEKGKDVELRCDPISGHTALYWYRQSLGQGLEFLIYFQGNSAPDKSGLPSDRFSAERTGGSVSTLTIQRTQQEDSAVYLCASSHRTGCSGYTFGSGTRLTVV.

With regard to this clonotype: A much larger clone differs by one base, so this may be a read error. V usage is TRBV5-5 and J usage is TRBJ1-2, with D possibly matching TRBD1 (6 bases). Germline assignment: CDR1 SGHKS and CDR2 YYEKEE (reference sequence). The CDR3 is 12 amino acids. The CDR3 is CAGSFQGPGYTF. CDR3 sequence (DNA): TGTGCCGGCAGCTTTCAGGGGCCTGGCTACACCTTC.

About this clonotype: The junction differs from germline at one of its ends, possibly a read error. V gene TRBV5-1 combines with J gene TRBJ2-1, with 11 bases that match TRBD2. CDR1 SGHRS and CDR2 YFSETQ come from the germline V gene. This CDR3 spans 14 amino acids. The CDR3 coding sequence is TGCGCCAGCAGTTCTAGCGGGGGGTACAATGAGCAGTGCTTC. It specifies CASSSSGGYNEQCF.

On this clonotype: This may come from a read error, since a much larger clone is one base off. The chain has TRBV6-5 and TRBJ1-5; D is undetermined. The CDR3 runs 15 residues. Germline CDR1 and CDR2: MNHEY and SVGAGI. Trimming removed 4 bases from V and 1 base from J, with 11 bases in between. CDR3 loop: CASSSGPRSNQPQHF. Written as DNA, the CDR3 is TGTGCCAGCAGTTCAGGTCCAAGGAGCAATCAGCCCCAGCATTTT.

V and J are TRBV6-6 and TRBJ2-3; 7 nucleotides line up with TRBD2. The junction had 10 bases not matched to a gene; V was cut back by 2 bases and J by 2 bases. There are 17 residues in the CDR3. Germline values: CDR1 MNHNY, CDR2 SVGAGI (reference sequence). The chain's CDR3 is CASSYGLAELHTDTQYF. The CDR3 DNA follows: TGTGCCAGCAGTTACGGTCTAGCGGAGTTACACACAGATACGCAGTATTTT.

This clonotype was found many times. The V call is TRBV7-2, the J call TRBJ2-7, with TRBD2 identical over 7 bases. The CDR3 covers 15 residues. The germline gives CDR1 SGHTA, CDR2 FQGNSA. V shed 7 bases and J 7 bases; nucleotides not matched to a gene: 16. The CDR3 sequence: CASTRTSSTGSEQYF. The CDR3, as DNA: TGTGCCAGCACCCGGACTAGTTCAACGGGTTCAGAGCAGTACTTC.

Many counts were recorded for this clonotype. V and J are TRBV18 and TRBJ1-5, with 8 bases lining up with TRBD1. Germline assignment: CDR1 KGHSH and CDR2 LQKENI. Trimming took 3 bases from V and 3 from J; bases not matched to a gene: 4. The CDR3 runs 15 residues. In DNA, the CDR3 is TGTGCCAGCTCACCGAGACAGGGGCTCAATCAGCCCCAGCATTTT. It codes for CASSPRQGLNQPQHF. Filled out from reference TRBV18 and TRBJ1-5, the complete variable domain reads NAGVMQNPRHLVRRRGQEARLRCSPMKGHSHVYWYRQLPEEGLKFMVYLQKENIIDESGMPKERFSAEFPKEGPSILRIQQVVRGDSAAYFCASSPRQGLNQPQHFGDGTRLSIL.

This clonotype was seen a handful of times. The chain recombines TRBV5-1 with TRBJ1-1; weak D call: TRBD1 (6 bases). The germline V gene has CDR1 SGHRS and CDR2 YFSETQ. The CDR3 loop spans 14 amino acids. The V gene lost 7 bases and the J gene lost 6 bases, with 19 bases spanning the gap. The CDR3 DNA reads as TGCGCCAGCGGGGCGGGGGCCCCAATGGCTGAAGCTTTCTTT. Translating it yields CASGAGAPMAEAFF.

The chain recombines TRBV5-1 with TRBJ1-1; TRBD1 matches at 9 bases. V shed 2 bases, J shed 0 bases, and the junction held 5 bases outside the gene matches. This CDR3 region has 16 residues. CDR1 and CDR2 from the germline V gene are SGHRS and YFSETQ. CDR3 DNA sequence: TGCGCCAGCAGCTTCTCCGGGACAGGGATGAACACTGAAGCTTTCTTT. This sequence encodes CASSFSGTGMNTEAFF. The entire variable domain, with the rest obtained from reference TRBV5-1 and TRBJ1-1, is as follows: KAGVTQTPRYLIKTRGQQVTLSCSPISGHRSVSWYQQTPGQGLQFLFEYFSETQRNKGNFPGRFSGRQFSNSRSEMNVSTLELGDSALYLCASSFSGTGMNTEAFFGQGTRLTVV.

This clonotype was counted ten times or more. The chain has TRBV7-2 and TRBJ2-3; 8 nucleotides agree with TRBD2. CDR3 length: 14 amino acids. V trimming: 4 bases; J trimming: 8 bases; junction bases outside the gene matches: 8. Germline V CDR1 and CDR2: SGHTA, FQGNSA. CDR3 nucleotide sequence: TGTGCCAGCAGCTCACTAGCGGCCCTAGGTACGCAGTATTTT. Encoded protein: CASSSLAALGTQYF.

This clonotype was counted a few times. The gene calls are TRBV20-1 and TRBJ2-5, with 9 bases identical to TRBD1. The J call is uncertain, as TRBJ2-7 better fits the DNA end. The CDR3 loop spans 14 amino acids. The V gene's germline CDR1 is DFQATT and CDR2 SNEGSKA (reference sequence). CDR3 region: CSARLDRGHHEQYF. The CDR3, as DNA: TGCAGTGCTCGATTGGACAGGGGCCACCACGAGCAGTACTTC.

This clonotype appeared many times. CDR3 nucleotides: TGTGCCAGCAGCTTGACCGGGACAGGGAACACTGAAGCTTTCTTT. Amino acids: CASSLTGTGNTEAFF. The chain is built from TRBV7-2 and TRBJ1-1; TRBD1 matches at 8 bases. CDR1 and CDR2 (germline): SGHTA, FQGNSA. V lost 3 bases to trimming and J lost 1 base; unmatched junction nucleotides: 4. The length of the CDR3 is 15 residues.